The 4 T cell receptor beta chains reported below all come from one sample, sequenced in a study of CD8+CD57+ T cells in acquired aplastic anemia. Patients chosen for sequencing had CD8+CD57+ cells that had expanded, as shown by flow cytometry. Using genomic DNA as the template, TCR beta VDJ and CDR3 profiling was carried out. From the reads, TCRdb called clonotypes with MiXCR, one entry per CDR3 protein. The sample consists of 150,000 to 180,000 distinct CDR3 sequences, about 48% of them appearing once. The specimen sequenced was sorted CD4+, CD8+, or CD8+CD57+ T cells (not recorded which) from PBMCs. The receptors were sampled from a human donor with aplastic anemia.

V is TRBV7-4 and J is TRBJ2-3; 9 positions match TRBD1. V gave up 5 bases and J gave up 7 bases; unmatched junction bases: 10. This CDR3 contains 15 residues. Per the germline V gene, CDR1 is SGHVT and CDR2 is SQSDAQ. The CDR3 reads CASSPSGTGINTQYF. In nucleotides, the CDR3 is TGTGCCAGCAGCCCAAGCGGGACAGGGATAAATACGCAGTATTTT.

This clonotype came up many times. The chain is built from TRBV6-5 and TRBJ2-5, with 10 positions matching TRBD1. Germline values: CDR1 MNHEY, CDR2 SVGAGI. J was trimmed by 4 bases and V by 4 bases; bases with no gene match: 3. The CDR3 consists of 14 residues. The CDR3 protein is CASSFDRGRETQYF. CDR3 coding DNA: TGTGCCAGCAGTTTCGACAGGGGGCGAGAGACCCAGTACTTC.

V gene TRBV6-1 combines with J gene TRBJ1-6, with D possibly matching TRBD1 (5 bases). The CDR3 length is 12 residues. Trimming cost V 8 bases and J 10 bases, with 12 bases left between them. Per germline, CDR1 MNHNS and CDR2 SASEGT. This CDR3 reads CASQRGASPLHF. The CDR3 DNA reads TGTGCCAGCCAAAGGGGAGCCTCACCCCTCCACTTT.

This clonotype was seen at least ten times. The chain joins TRBV12-3 or TRBV12-4 to TRBJ2-3, with D unresolved. CDR3 size: 16 residues. V was clipped by 7 bases and J by 1 base, with 18 bases between them. The CDR3 sequence: CASNPVVHAGTDTQYF. Written as DNA, the CDR3 is TGTGCCAGCAACCCAGTGGTCCATGCGGGCACAGATACGCAGTATTTT.